This T cell receptor beta chain was observed in a study of long-term antiretroviral therapy in people with HIV. Findings and limits, study-wide: Following ART, diversity rose but still fell short of transplant donor controls.

Version v3.0 of the immunoSEQ assay ran at survey level. Target depth was roughly 40,000-55,000 T-cell genomes per sample. The repertoire was sequenced with immunoSEQ multiplex PCR; TCRdb's copy has only in-frame clones and lacks some. The table lists 20,000 to 30,000 clones, about 80% of them singletons, with about 5.3% in the top ten. Comment on this clone: As yet, its antigen is unknown.

In germline, CDR1 is MNHEY, CDR2 SVGAGI. This CDR3 is 15 amino acids long. The V gene lost 5 bases and the J gene lost 0 bases, with 10 bases spanning the gap. Held in samples before DNA extraction were about 0.85-10 million cryopreserved PBMC. The sequence derives from a man aged 25 to 40 with HIV. The rearrangement links TRBV6-5 to TRBJ2-2; D perhaps matches TRBD2 (6 bases). The sample in question was unsorted PBMCs, obtained 0.7 years before starting antiretroviral therapy. CDR3 coding DNA: TGTGCCAGCAGTCAGGGACTTACGAACACCGGGGAGCTGTTTTTT. This translates into CASSQGLTNTGELFF.